Listed here are 18 T cell receptor beta chains from one sample, sequenced in a study of T cells in Graves' hyperthyroidism and ophthalmopathy. Amplification yielded TCR beta CDR3 regions, with RNA transcripts as the source. RT-PCR in the first round (using the HTBI primer set) targeted the TCR CDR3. One entry per CDR3 protein results from TCRdb running MiXCR on the multiplex PCR reads. The sample has around 300,000 distinct CDR3 sequences, 20% to 25% seen once. The sample comprised blood. All receptors come from a young man with Graves' ophthalmopathy.

This sequence joins TRBV2 and TRBJ2-7, with D hard to call. V lost 8 bases to trimming and J lost 2 bases, with 10 bases between them. The CDR3 consists of 12 residues. Germline values: CDR1 SNHLY, CDR2 FYNNEI. The CDR3: CASVAETYEQYF. In DNA, the CDR3 is TGTGCCAGCGTGGCGGAGACCTACGAGCAGTACTTC.

The rearrangement links TRBV24-1 to TRBJ2-5; 7 nucleotides agree with TRBD1. Looked up from germline, CDR1 is KGHDR and CDR2 is SFDVKD. The V and J ends lost 4 bases and 2 bases, in that order; junction bases with no gene match: 3. The CDR3 covers 14 residues. The CDR3 sequence: CATSDGTEQETQYF. In nucleotides, the CDR3 is TGTGCCACCAGTGACGGGACAGAACAAGAGACCCAGTACTTC.

The genes are TRBV12-3 or TRBV12-4 and TRBJ2-7, with D tentatively TRBD2 (5 bases). V was shortened by 6 bases and J by 6 bases, with 18 bases between the two germline ends. This CDR3 has 14 amino acids. In DNA, the CDR3 is TGTGCCAGCAGCGGCGGGTCTCACCTCGCCGAGCAGTACTTC. Translation: CASSGGSHLAEQYF.

On this clonotype itself: A clone one base away is much larger, so this may be a read error. The CDR3 loop reads CATSALGEGDADTQYF. Written as DNA, the CDR3 is TGTGCCACCAGTGCCCTGGGAGAGGGGGACGCAGATACGCAGTATTTT. The chain combines TRBV24-1 with TRBJ2-3; a weak D match, TRBD1 (6 bases). Germline loops: CDR1 KGHDR, CDR2 SFDVKD. This CDR3 is 16 amino acids long. Trimming removed 5 bases from V and 4 bases from J, with 18 bases in between.

The chain joins TRBV10-3 to TRBJ2-1; 10 bases line up with TRBD1. This CDR3 contains 14 residues. Trimming took 6 bases from V and 4 from J; bases not matched to a gene: 3. The V gene's germline CDR1 is ENHRY and CDR2 SYGVKD. CDR3 sequence reads: CAISRDRGYNEQFF. Written as DNA, the CDR3 is TGTGCCATCAGCCGGGACAGGGGATACAATGAGCAGTTCTTC.

V gene TRBV2 combines with J gene TRBJ2-3; 10 nucleotides line up with TRBD2. There are 18 residues in the CDR3. Germline loops: CDR1 SNHLY, CDR2 FYNNEI. V lost 2 bases, J lost 4 bases, and 12 bases stayed unmatched. In DNA, the CDR3 is TGTGCCAGCAGTGAAAACTTTATGCCTAGCGGGAGCTCAGATACGCAGTATTTT. Its translation: CASSENFMPSGSSDTQYF.

The genes are TRBV5-1 and TRBJ2-3, with 14 bases matching TRBD2. Germline lookup yields CDR1 SGHRS and CDR2 YFSETQ. V trimming: 4 bases; J trimming: 3 bases; junction bases outside the gene matches: 4. The CDR3 runs to 16 residues. This CDR3 reads CASSRGLAGETDTQYF. The CDR3, as DNA: TGCGCCAGCAGCCGGGGACTAGCGGGAGAAACAGATACGCAGTATTTT. Full variable domain (rest looked up from reference TRBV5-1 and TRBJ2-3): KAGVTQTPRYLIKTRGQQVTLSCSPISGHRSVSWYQQTPGQGLQFLFEYFSETQRNKGNFPGRFSGRQFSNSRSEMNVSTLELGDSALYLCASSRGLAGETDTQYFGPGTRLTVL.

This clonotype turned up a few times. The V gene is TRBV7-9, the J gene TRBJ1-2, with D uncertain. This CDR3 has 16 residues. V gave up 5 bases and J gave up 14 bases, with 30 bases separating them. Germline loops: CDR1 SEHNR, CDR2 FQNEAQ (reference sequence). The CDR3 protein is CASSAPLYNRSPEITF. The CDR3 bases are TGTGCCAGCAGCGCCCCGCTCTACAACAGATCCCCTGAGATAACCTTC.

V usage is TRBV12-3 or TRBV12-4 and J usage is TRBJ2-1, with 8 bases matching TRBD2. Trimming cost V 5 bases and J 5 bases; bases outside gene matches: 8. This CDR3 contains 15 residues. The CDR3 here is CASSLSGTRDNEQFF. CDR3 DNA: TGTGCCAGCAGTCTTTCCGGGACTAGGGACAATGAGCAGTTCTTC.

Ten or more counts support this clonotype. This sequence joins TRBV20-1 and TRBJ2-1; 7 bases line up with TRBD2. Per germline, CDR1 DFQATT and CDR2 SNEGSKA (reference sequence). V was clipped by 3 bases and J by 0 bases; unmatched bases: 5. The CDR3 is 15 amino acids. CDR3 protein: CSASRGGSSYNEQFF. CDR3 nucleotide sequence: TGCAGTGCTAGTCGCGGGGGAAGCTCCTACAATGAGCAGTTCTTC.

This clonotype was seen more than once but under ten times. CDR3 residues: CASSSAGWGNNEQFF. For the CDR3, the DNA is TGTGCCAGCAGCTCTGCGGGGTGGGGTAACAATGAGCAGTTCTTC. The J gene is TRBJ2-1, the V gene TRBV11-3; perhaps TRBD2 as D (6 bases). The CDR3 spans 15 residues. V shed 4 bases and J shed 5 bases, with 15 bases lying between them. In germline, CDR1 is SGHNT, CDR2 YENEEA.

CDR3 nucleotide sequence: TGTGCCTGGAGAGGGGGCACTGAAGCTTTCTTT. This translates into CAWRGGTEAFF. The chain links TRBV30 to TRBJ1-1; D may be TRBD1 (6 bases). The ends were cut back, 3 bases at V and 4 bases at J, with 6 bases in the middle. The CDR3 length is 11 residues. Per germline, CDR1 GTSNPN and CDR2 SVGIG (reference sequence).

This clonotype was recorded at least ten times. The chain carries TRBV3-1 and TRBJ1-3; no definite D call. V shed 1 base and J shed 4 bases, with 11 bases lying between them. This CDR3 contains 15 residues. CDR1 is LGHDT, CDR2 YNNKEL, per germline (reference sequence). The CDR3 sequence: CASSQGYTGGNTIYF. In DNA, the CDR3 is TGTGCCAGCAGCCAAGGTTATACGGGGGGAAACACCATATATTTT.

This clonotype was seen many times. The chain uses TRBV30 and TRBJ2-3; 8 bases line up with TRBD1. CDR3 length equals 15 residues. Per germline, CDR1 GTSNPN and CDR2 SVGIG (reference sequence). Trimming at V came to 1 base and at J to 5 bases, leaving 8 bases not matched to a gene. Here the CDR3 reads CAWSEPRGQIDTQYF. The CDR3 DNA reads as TGTGCCTGGAGTGAACCCAGGGGGCAAATAGATACGCAGTATTTT.

V usage is TRBV28 and J usage is TRBJ2-1; 8 nucleotides match TRBD1. From germline, CDR1 is MDHEN and CDR2 SYDVKM. The CDR3 has 16 amino acids. Unmatched junction bases numbered 15, after V lost 10 bases and J lost 4 bases. CDR3 sequence reads: CAITGTGPLSYNEQFF. The CDR3 nucleotides are TGTGCCATCACCGGGACAGGCCCCCTTTCTTACAATGAGCAGTTCTTC.

This clonotype was picked up many times. J is TRBJ1-5 and V is TRBV20-1, with D tentatively TRBD1 (5 bases). Per the germline V gene, CDR1 is DFQATT and CDR2 is SNEGSKA (reference sequence). Trimming cost V 4 bases and J 0 bases, with 7 bases left between them. The CDR3 spans 13 residues. CDR3 nucleotide sequence: TGCAGTGCTATGGGGGATAGCAATCAGCCCCAGCATTTT. As protein: CSAMGDSNQPQHF.

This clonotype was detected only a few times. This rearrangement joins TRBV29-1 to TRBJ2-7; the match to TRBD2 covers 10 bases. Per the germline V gene, CDR1 is SQVTM and CDR2 is ANQGSEA. CDR3 length: 13 amino acids. The junction had 6 bases not matched to a gene; V was cut back by 7 bases and J by 3 bases. CDR3 residues: CSARLAGFYEQYF. CDR3 bases: TGCAGCGCACGACTAGCGGGTTTCTACGAGCAGTACTTC.

This clonotype was detected ten times or more. The gene calls are TRBV11-2 and TRBJ1-1; D ambiguous. Germline V gene lookup returns CDR1 SGHAT and CDR2 FQNNGV. The V end was cut by 4 bases, the J end by 5 bases, with 5 bases between. The CDR3 consists of 11 residues. The CDR3 protein is CASSSRTEAFF. The DNA for the CDR3 is TGTGCCAGCAGCTCCCGGACTGAAGCTTTCTTT. The whole variable domain, remainder taken from reference TRBV11-2 and TRBJ1-1, is EAGVAQSPRYKIIEKRQSVAFWCNPISGHATLYWYQQILGQGPKLLIQFQNNGVVDDSQLPKDRFSAERLKGVDSTLKIQPAKLEDSAVYLCASSSRTEAFFGQGTRLTVV.